This paragraph covers one T cell receptor (beta chain) sequence. The data derive from a study of blood T cell repertoires in COVID-19. Study context: Sites across the United States, Italy and Spain contributed samples from acute and convalescent COVID-19. In each case, the material was cDNA or gDNA derived from T cells, B-cell-depleted T cells, or PBMCs.

Original handling: Using reference gene primer amplification, nucleated cell counts were estimated. Some clones are missing from TCRdb's copy, which holds only in-frame ones; the method was immunoSEQ multiplex PCR. For V, J and clone size, that table is used; D and trimming come from the DNA. The table includes about 220,000 clones, approximately 81% detected once. The CDR3 runs to 14 residues. Germline CDR1 MNHEY, CDR2 SVGAGI. The V gene lost 6 bases and the J gene lost 7 bases, with 19 bases spanning the gap. The specimen was peripheral blood. The chain links TRBV6-5 to TRBJ2-7; D perhaps matches TRBD2 (6 bases). The receptor comes from a man between 50 and 59 years old who had recovered from COVID-19. CDR3 loop: CASRPGLNTVEQYF. As DNA, the CDR3 is TGTGCCAGCAGACCGGGACTCAATACGGTGGAGCAGTACTTC.